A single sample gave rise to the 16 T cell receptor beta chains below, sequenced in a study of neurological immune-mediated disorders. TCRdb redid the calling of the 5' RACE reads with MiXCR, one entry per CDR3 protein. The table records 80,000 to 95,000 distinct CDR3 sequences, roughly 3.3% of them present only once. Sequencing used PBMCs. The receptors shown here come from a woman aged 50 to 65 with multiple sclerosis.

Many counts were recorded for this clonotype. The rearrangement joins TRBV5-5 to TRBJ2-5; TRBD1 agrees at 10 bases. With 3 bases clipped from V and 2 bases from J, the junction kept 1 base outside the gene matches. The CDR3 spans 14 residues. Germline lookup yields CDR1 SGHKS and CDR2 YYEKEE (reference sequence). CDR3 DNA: TGTGCCAGCAGCTGGGACAGGGGACAAGAGACCCAGTACTTC. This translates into CASSWDRGQETQYF.

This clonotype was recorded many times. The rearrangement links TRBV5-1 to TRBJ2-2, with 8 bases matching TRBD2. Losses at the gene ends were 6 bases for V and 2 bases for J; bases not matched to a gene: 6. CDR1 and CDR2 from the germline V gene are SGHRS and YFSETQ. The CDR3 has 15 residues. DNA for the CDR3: TGCGCCAGCACCCCGGGACTAGAAAACACCGGGGAGCTGTTTTTT. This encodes CASTPGLENTGELFF. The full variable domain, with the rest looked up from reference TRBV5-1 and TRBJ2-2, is KAGVTQTPRYLIKTRGQQVTLSCSPISGHRSVSWYQQTPGQGLQFLFEYFSETQRNKGNFPGRFSGRQFSNSRSEMNVSTLELGDSALYLCASTPGLENTGELFFGEGSRLTVL.

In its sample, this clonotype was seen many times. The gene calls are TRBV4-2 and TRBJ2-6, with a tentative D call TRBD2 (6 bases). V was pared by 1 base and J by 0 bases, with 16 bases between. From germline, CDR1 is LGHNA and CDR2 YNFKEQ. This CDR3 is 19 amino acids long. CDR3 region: CASSQGPGGGNSGANVLTF. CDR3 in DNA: TGTGCCAGCAGCCAAGGCCCCGGTGGAGGGAACTCTGGGGCCAACGTCCTGACTTTC.

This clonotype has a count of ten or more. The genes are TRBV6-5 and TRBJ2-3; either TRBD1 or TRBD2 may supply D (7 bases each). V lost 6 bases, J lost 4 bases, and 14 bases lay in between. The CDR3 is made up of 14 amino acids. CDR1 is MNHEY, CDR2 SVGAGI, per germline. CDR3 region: CASSRSGGADTQYF. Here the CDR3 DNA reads TGTGCCAGCAGCCGCTCAGGGGGGGCAGATACGCAGTATTTT.

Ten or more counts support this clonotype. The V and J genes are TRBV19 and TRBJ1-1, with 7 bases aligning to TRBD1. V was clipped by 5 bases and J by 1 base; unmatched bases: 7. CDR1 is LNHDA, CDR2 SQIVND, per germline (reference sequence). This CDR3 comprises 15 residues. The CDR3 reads CASSHTGQPNTEAFF. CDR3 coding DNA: TGTGCCAGTAGTCACACGGGACAGCCGAACACTGAAGCTTTCTTT. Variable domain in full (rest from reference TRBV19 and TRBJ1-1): DGGITQSPKYLFRKEGQNVTLSCEQNLNHDAMYWYRQDPGQGLRLIYYSQIVNDFQKGDIAEGYSVSREKKESFPLTVTSAQKNPTAFYLCASSHTGQPNTEAFFGQGTRLTVV.

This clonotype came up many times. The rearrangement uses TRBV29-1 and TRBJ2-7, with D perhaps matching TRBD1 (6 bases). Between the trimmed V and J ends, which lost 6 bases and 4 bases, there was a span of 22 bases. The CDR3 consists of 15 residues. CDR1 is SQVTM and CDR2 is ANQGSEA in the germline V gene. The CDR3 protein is CSVGQQGLIPYEQYF. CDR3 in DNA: TGCAGCGTCGGTCAACAGGGTTTAATCCCTTACGAGCAGTACTTC.

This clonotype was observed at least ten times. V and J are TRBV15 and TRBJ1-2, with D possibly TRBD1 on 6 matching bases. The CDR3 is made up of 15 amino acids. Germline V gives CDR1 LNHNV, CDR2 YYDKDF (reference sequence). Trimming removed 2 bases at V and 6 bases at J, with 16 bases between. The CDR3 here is CATSRLNRAHHGYTF. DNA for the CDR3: TGTGCCACCAGCAGACTAAACAGGGCCCACCATGGCTACACCTTC.

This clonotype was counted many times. The CDR3 nucleotides are TGCAGTTTCACCTCCCAGCTAGAGAGCACAGATACGCAGTATTTT. Protein: CSFTSQLESTDTQYF. The chain recombines TRBV20-1 with TRBJ2-3; D not certain. V was trimmed by 8 bases and J by 0 bases, leaving 18 bases between them. CDR3 length equals 15 residues. The germline CDR1 and CDR2 sequences are DFQATT and SNEGSKA (reference sequence).

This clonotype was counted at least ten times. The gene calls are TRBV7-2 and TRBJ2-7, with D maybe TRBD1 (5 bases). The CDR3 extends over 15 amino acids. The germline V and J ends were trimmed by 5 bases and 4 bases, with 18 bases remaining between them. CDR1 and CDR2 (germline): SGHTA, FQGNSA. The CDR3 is CASSQKSRAFYEQYF. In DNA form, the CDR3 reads TGTGCCAGCAGCCAAAAGTCCAGGGCGTTTTACGAGCAGTACTTC.

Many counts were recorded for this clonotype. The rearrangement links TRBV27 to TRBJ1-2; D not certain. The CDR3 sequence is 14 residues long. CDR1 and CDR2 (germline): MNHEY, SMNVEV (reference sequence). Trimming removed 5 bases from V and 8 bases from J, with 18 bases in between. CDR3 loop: CASSLHASVGGYTF. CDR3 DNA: TGTGCCAGCAGTCTCCACGCCTCGGTAGGGGGCTACACCTTC.

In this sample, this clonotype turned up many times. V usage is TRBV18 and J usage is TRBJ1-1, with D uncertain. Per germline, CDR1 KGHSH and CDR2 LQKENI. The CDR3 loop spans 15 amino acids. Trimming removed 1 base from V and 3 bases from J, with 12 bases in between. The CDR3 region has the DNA TGTGCCAGCTCACCACGGGTCCTGGGAGACACTGAAGCTTTCTTT. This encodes CASSPRVLGDTEAFF. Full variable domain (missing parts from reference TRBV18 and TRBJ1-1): NAGVMQNPRHLVRRRGQEARLRCSPMKGHSHVYWYRQLPEEGLKFMVYLQKENIIDESGMPKERFSAEFPKEGPSILRIQQVVRGDSAAYFCASSPRVLGDTEAFFGQGTRLTVV.

CDR3 DNA: TGCGCCAGCAGCCGCAGAGGACAGGGGACCCAAGATACGCAGTATTTT. The encoded protein is CASSRRGQGTQDTQYF. This chain joins TRBV4-3 and TRBJ2-3; 9 bases fit TRBD1. The junction had 10 bases not matched to a gene; V was cut back by 4 bases and J by 5 bases. The CDR3 is made up of 16 amino acids. Germline CDR1 reads LGHNA; CDR2 reads YSLEER.

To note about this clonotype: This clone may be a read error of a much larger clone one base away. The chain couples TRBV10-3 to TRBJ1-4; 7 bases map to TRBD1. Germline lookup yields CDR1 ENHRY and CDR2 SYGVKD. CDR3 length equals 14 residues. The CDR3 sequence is CATSQGKANETLFF. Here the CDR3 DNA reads TGTGCCACCTCACAGGGGAAGGCTAATGAAACACTGTTTTTT.

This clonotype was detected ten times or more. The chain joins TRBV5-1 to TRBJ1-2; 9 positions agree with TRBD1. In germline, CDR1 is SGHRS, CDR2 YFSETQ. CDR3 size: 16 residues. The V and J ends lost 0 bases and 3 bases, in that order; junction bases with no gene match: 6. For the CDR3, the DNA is TGCGCCAGCAGCTTGGCTCCGGACAGGGGAGACTATGGCTACACCTTC. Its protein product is CASSLAPDRGDYGYTF. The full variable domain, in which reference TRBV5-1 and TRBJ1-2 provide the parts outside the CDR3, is KAGVTQTPRYLIKTRGQQVTLSCSPISGHRSVSWYQQTPGQGLQFLFEYFSETQRNKGNFPGRFSGRQFSNSRSEMNVSTLELGDSALYLCASSLAPDRGDYGYTFGSGTRLTVV.

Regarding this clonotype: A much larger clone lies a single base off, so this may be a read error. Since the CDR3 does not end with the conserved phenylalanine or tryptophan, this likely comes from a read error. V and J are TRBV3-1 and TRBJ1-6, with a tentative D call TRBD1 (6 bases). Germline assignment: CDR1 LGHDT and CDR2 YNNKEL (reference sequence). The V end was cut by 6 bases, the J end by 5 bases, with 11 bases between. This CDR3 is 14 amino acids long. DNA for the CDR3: TGTGCCAGCAGGCCCAGGGGTCATAATTCACCCCTCCACTGT. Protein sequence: CASRPRGHNSPLHC.

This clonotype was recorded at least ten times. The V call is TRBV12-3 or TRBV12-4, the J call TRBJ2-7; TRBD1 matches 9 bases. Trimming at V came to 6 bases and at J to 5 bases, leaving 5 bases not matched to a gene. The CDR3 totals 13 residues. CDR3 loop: CASRRTGAHEQYF. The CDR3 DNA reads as TGTGCCAGCAGACGGACAGGGGCCCACGAGCAGTACTTC.